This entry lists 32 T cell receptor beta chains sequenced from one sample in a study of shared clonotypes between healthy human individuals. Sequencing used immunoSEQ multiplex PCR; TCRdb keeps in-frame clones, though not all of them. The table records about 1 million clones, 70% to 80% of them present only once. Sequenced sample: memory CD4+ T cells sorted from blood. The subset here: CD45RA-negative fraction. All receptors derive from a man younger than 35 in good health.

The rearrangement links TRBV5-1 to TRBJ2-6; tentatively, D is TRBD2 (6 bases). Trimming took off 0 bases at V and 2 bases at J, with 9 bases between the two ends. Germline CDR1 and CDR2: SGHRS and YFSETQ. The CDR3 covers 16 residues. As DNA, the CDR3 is TGCGCCAGCAGCTTGGAGGCGGGGACTGGGGCCAACGTCCTGACTTTC. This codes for CASSLEAGTGANVLTF.

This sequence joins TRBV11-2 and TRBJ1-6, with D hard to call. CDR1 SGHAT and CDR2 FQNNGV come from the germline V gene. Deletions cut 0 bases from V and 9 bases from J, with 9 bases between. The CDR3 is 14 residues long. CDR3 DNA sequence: TGTGCCAGCAGCTTAGACGGACGGGGTTCACCCCTCCACTTT. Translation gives CASSLDGRGSPLHF.

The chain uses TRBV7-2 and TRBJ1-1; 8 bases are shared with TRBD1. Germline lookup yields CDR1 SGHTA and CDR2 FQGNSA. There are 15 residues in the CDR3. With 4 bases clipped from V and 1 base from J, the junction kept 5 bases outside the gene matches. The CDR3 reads CASSSPDRANTEAFF. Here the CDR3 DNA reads TGTGCCAGCAGCTCCCCGGACAGGGCGAACACTGAAGCTTTCTTT.

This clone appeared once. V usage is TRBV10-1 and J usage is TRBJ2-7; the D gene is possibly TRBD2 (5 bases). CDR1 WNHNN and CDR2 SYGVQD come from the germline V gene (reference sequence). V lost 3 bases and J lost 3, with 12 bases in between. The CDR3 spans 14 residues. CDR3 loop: CASSESTGFYEQYF. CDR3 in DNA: TGCGCCAGCAGTGAATCGACGGGATTCTACGAGCAGTACTTC.

The CDR3 nucleotides are TGTGCCAGCAGCCCCTGGACAGGGGGACCCACAGATACGCAGTATTTT. Translation gives CASSPWTGGPTDTQYF. This sequence joins TRBV6-6 and TRBJ2-3, with TRBD1 identical over 10 bases. The CDR3 contains 16 residues. V gave up 6 bases and J gave up 2 bases; unmatched junction bases: 8. The germline V gene has CDR1 MNHNY and CDR2 SVGAGI (reference sequence).

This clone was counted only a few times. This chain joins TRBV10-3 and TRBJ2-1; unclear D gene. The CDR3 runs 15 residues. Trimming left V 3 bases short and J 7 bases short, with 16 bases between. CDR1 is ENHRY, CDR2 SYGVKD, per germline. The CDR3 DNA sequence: TGTGCCATCAGTGAATCCGGACCTGAGTTGAATGAGCAGTTCTTC. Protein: CAISESGPELNEQFF.

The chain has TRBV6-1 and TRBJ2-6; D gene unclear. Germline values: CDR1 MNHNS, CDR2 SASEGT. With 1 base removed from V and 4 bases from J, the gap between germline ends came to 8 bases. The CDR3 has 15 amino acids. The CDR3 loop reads CASSEEVYGANVLTF. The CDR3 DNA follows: TGTGCCAGCAGTGAAGAGGTGTACGGGGCCAACGTCCTGACTTTC.

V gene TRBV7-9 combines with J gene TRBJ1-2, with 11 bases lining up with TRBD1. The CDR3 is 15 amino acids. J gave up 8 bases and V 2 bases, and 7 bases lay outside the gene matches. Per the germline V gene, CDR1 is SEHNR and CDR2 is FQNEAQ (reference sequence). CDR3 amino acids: CASSLLGQGAPGYTF. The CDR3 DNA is TGTGCCAGCAGCTTACTCGGACAGGGGGCGCCGGGCTACACCTTC.

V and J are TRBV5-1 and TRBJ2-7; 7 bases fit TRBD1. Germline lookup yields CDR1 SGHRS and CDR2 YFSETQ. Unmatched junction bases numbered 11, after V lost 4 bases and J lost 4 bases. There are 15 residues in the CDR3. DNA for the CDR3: TGCGCCAGCAGCCGCTCGGGACAGAAAGATTACGAGCAGTACTTC. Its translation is CASSRSGQKDYEQYF. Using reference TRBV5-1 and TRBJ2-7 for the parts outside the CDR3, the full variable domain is KAGVTQTPRYLIKTRGQQVTLSCSPISGHRSVSWYQQTPGQGLQFLFEYFSETQRNKGNFPGRFSGRQFSNSRSEMNVSTLELGDSALYLCASSRSGQKDYEQYFGPGTRLTVT.

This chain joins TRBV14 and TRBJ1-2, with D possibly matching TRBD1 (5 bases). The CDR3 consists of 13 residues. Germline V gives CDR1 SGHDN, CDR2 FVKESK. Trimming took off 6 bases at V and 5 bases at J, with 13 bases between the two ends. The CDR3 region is CASRSGPDYGYTF. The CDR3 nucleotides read TGTGCCAGCAGATCGGGGCCGGATTATGGCTACACCTTC.

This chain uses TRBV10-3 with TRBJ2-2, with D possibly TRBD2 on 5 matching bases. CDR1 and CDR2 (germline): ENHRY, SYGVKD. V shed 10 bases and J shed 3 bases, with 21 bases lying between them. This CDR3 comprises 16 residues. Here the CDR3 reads CASRGQEAVDTGELFF. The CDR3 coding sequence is TGTGCCAGTCGAGGGCAGGAGGCGGTCGACACCGGGGAGCTGTTTTTT.

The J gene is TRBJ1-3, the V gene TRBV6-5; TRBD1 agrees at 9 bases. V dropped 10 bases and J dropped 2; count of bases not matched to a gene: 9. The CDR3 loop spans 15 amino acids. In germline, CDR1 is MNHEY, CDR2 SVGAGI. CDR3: CATIKTGGAGNTIYF. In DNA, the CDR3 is TGTGCCACCATTAAAACAGGGGGCGCTGGAAACACCATATATTTT.

The CDR3, as DNA: TGTGCCAGCAGCCCATGGACTAGCGGGGGGGAGGAGGAGCAGTTCTTC. It is translated as CASSPWTSGGEEEQFF. The chain joins TRBV7-2 to TRBJ2-1, with 15 bases that match TRBD2. Trimming cost V 5 bases and J 10 bases; bases outside gene matches: 9. The length of the CDR3 is 16 residues. Germline CDR1 SGHTA, CDR2 FQGNSA. Together with reference TRBV7-2 and TRBJ2-1, the CDR3 gives the full variable domain: GAGVSQSPSNKVTEKGKDVELRCDPISGHTALYWYRQSLGQGLEFLIYFQGNSAPDKSGLPSDRFSAERTGGSVSTLTIQRTQQEDSAVYLCASSPWTSGGEEEQFFGPGTRLTVL.

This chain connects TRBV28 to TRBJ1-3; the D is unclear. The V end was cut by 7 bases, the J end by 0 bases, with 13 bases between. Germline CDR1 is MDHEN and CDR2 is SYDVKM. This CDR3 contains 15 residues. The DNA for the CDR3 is TGTGCCAGCATGGTGCGACGGGGCTCTGGAAACACCATATATTTT. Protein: CASMVRRGSGNTIYF.

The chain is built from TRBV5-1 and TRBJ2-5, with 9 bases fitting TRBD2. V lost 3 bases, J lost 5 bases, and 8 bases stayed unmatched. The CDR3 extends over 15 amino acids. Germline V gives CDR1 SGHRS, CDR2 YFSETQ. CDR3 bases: TGCGCCAGCAGCTATAGCGGGAGACGGGATGAGACCCAGTACTTC. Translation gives CASSYSGRRDETQYF.

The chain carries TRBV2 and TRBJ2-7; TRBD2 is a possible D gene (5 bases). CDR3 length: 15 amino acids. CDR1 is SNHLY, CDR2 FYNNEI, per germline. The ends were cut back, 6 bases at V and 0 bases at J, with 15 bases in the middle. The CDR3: CASRNGLRSSYEQYF. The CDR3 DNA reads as TGTGCCAGCAGAAATGGACTCCGAAGCTCCTACGAGCAGTACTTC.

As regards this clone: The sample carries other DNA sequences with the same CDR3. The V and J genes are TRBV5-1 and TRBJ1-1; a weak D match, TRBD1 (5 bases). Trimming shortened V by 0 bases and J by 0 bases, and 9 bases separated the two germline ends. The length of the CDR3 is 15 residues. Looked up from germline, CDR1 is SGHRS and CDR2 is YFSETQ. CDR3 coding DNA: TGCGCCAGCAGCTTGGGGGGGACCGTGAACACTGAAGCTTTCTTT. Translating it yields CASSLGGTVNTEAFF.

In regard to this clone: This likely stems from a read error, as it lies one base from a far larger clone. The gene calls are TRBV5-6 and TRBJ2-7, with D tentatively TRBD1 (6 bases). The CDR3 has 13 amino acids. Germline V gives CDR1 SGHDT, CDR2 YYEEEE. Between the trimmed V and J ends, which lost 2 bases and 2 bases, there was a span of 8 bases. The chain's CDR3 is CASSLGGPYEQYF. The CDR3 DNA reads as TGTGCCAGCAGCTTAGGGGGACCCTACGAGCAGTACTTC.

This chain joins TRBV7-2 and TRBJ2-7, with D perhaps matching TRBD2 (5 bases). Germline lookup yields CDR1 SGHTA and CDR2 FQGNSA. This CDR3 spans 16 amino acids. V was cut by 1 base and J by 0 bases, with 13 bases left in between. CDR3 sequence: CASSLGPGSGSYEQYF. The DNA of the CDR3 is TGTGCCAGCAGCTTAGGCCCGGGATCGGGCTCCTACGAGCAGTACTTC. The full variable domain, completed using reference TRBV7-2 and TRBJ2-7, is GAGVSQSPSNKVTEKGKDVELRCDPISGHTALYWYRQSLGQGLEFLIYFQGNSAPDKSGLPSDRFSAERTGGSVSTLTIQRTQQEDSAVYLCASSLGPGSGSYEQYFGPGTRLTVT.

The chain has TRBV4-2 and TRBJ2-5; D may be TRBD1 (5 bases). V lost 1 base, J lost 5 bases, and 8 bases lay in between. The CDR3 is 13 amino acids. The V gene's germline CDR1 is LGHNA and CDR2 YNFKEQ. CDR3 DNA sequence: TGTGCCAGCAGCCAAGTATCAGGGGAGACCCAGTACTTC. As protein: CASSQVSGETQYF.

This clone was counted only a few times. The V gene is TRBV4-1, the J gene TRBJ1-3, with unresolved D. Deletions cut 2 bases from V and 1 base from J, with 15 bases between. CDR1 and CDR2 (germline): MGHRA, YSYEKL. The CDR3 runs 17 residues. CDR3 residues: CASSQRGRAGSGNTIYF. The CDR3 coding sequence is TGCGCCAGCAGCCAACGCGGTCGGGCAGGATCTGGAAACACCATATATTTT.

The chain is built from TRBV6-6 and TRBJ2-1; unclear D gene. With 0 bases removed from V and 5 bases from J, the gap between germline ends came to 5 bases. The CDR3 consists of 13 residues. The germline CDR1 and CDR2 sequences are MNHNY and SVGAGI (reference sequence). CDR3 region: CASSYSSNNEQFF. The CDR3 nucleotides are TGTGCCAGCAGTTACTCGAGCAACAATGAGCAGTTCTTC.

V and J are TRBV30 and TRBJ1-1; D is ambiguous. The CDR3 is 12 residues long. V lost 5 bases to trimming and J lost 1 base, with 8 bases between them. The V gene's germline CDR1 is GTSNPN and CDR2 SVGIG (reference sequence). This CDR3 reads CAWCRGNTEAFF. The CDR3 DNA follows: TGTGCCTGGTGCCGGGGGAACACTGAAGCTTTCTTT.

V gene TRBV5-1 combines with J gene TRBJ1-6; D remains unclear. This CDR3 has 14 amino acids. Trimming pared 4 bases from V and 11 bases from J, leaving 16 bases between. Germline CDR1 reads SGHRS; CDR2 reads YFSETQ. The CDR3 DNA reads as TGCGCCAGCAGCCCGAGCGGTCACGAGACACCCCTCCACTTT. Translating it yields CASSPSGHETPLHF.

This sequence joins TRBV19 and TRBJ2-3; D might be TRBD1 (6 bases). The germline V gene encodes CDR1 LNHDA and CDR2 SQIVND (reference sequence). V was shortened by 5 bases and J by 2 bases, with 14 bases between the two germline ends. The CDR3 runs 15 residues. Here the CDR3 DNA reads TGTGCCAGTAGTCTGGGGGCGGTCACCACAGATACGCAGTATTTT. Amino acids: CASSLGAVTTDTQYF.

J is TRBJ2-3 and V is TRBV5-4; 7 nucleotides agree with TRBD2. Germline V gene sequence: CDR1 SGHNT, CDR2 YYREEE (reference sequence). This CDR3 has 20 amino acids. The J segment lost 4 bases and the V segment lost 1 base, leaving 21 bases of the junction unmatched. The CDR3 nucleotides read TGTGCCAGCAGCTTGTCTGGGGGGAGGGTGGTTTATGGTGGAGCAGATACGCAGTATTTT. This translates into CASSLSGGRVVYGGADTQYF.

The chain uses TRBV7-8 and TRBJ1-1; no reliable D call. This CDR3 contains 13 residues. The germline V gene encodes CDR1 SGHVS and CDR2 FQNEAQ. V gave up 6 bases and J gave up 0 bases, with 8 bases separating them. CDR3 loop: CASSRTVNTEAFF. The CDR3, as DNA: TGTGCCAGCAGTCGGACTGTGAACACTGAAGCTTTCTTT. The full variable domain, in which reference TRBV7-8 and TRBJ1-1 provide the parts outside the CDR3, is GAGVSQSPRYKVAKRGQDVALRCDPISGHVSLFWYQQALGQGPEFLTYFQNEAQLDKSGLPSDRFFAERPEGSVSTLKIQRTQQEDSAVYLCASSRTVNTEAFFGQGTRLTVV.

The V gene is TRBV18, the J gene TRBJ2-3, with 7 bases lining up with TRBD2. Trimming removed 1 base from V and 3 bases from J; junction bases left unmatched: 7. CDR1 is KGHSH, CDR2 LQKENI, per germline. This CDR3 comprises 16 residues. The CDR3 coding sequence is TGTGCCAGCTCACCACTCCCGGGAGGAGCGACAGATACGCAGTATTTT. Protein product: CASSPLPGGATDTQYF.

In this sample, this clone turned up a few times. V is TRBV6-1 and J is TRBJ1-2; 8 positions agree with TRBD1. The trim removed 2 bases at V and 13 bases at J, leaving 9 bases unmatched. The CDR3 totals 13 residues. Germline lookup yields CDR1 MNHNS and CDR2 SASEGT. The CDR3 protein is CASSERPGQGGTF. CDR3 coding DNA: TGTGCCAGCAGTGAACGCCCAGGACAGGGAGGCACCTTC.

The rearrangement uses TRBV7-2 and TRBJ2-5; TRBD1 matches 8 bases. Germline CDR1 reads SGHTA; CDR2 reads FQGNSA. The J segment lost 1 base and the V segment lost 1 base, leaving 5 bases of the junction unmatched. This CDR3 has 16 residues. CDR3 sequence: CASSLGTGPGQETQYF. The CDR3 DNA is TGTGCCAGCAGCTTAGGGACAGGGCCGGGCCAAGAGACCCAGTACTTC.

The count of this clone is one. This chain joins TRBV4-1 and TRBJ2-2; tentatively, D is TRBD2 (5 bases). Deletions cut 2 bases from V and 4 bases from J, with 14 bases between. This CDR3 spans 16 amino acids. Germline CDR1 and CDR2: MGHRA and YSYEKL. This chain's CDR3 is CASSQQTSWGTGELFF. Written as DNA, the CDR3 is TGCGCCAGCAGCCAACAAACTAGTTGGGGCACCGGGGAGCTGTTTTTT.

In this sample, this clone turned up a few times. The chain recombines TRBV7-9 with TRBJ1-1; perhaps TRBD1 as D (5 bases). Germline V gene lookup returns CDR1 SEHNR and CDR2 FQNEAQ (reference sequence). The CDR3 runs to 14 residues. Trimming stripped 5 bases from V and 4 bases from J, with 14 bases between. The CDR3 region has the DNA TGTGCCAGCAGCACAGGAGGGGTGTTCACTGAAGCTTTCTTT. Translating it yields CASSTGGVFTEAFF.